This T cell receptor beta chain was retrieved from a study of breast tumors, draining lymph nodes, adjacent tissues. General observations from the study: Data only fit, rather than demonstrated, lymph node origin of most tumor T cells.

This clonotype was found once. Its cognate antigen is unknown. One entry per CDR3 protein, called by TCRdb with MiXCR from the multiplex PCR reads. Of about 230,000 distinct CDR3 sequences listed, approximately 29% are singletons. The lymph nodes were axillary draining lymph nodes from breast cancer patients. The sequenced sample consisted of axillary lymph node tissue. The clonotype comes from a female donor with breast cancer. Some clones in this sample may be carry-over from other donors' samples.

The CDR3 DNA is TGTGCCACCAGTGATCCAGCGGGAGGAGTTGGGGAGACCCAGTACTTC. This encodes CATSDPAGGVGETQYF. V usage is TRBV24-1 and J usage is TRBJ2-5, with 9 bases identical to TRBD2. Germline V gene data show CDR1 as KGHDR and CDR2 as SFDVKD. The CDR3 is 16 amino acids. V lost 3 bases, J lost 5 bases, and 9 bases stayed unmatched.